This T cell receptor beta chain was documented in a study of beta chain features in type 1 diabetes. Every bit of the isolated RNA underwent reverse transcription, so sequencing read expressed TCRB transcripts. The protocol was immunoSEQ multiplex PCR, while the TCRdb copy is restricted to in-frame clones and leaves out a portion. There are almost 350,000 clones in the sample; approximately 9.7% occur only once, and over 0.95% lies in the top ten. Researchers reported sorting CD4+ naive, central memory, regulatory and stem cell-like memory cells via CD45RO/CCR7/CD25/CD127/CD95/CD27. Study findings and constraints: Patients showed naive, central memory and Treg TCRB repertoires that appeared more similar than those of healthy donors. Researchers report that Type 1 diabetes patients had moderately but significantly shorter TCRB CDR3s across all four CD4+ subsets.

With 0 bases clipped from V and 2 bases from J, the junction kept 4 bases outside the gene matches. CDR1 and CDR2 from the germline V gene are SGHTA and FQGNSA. The CDR3 contains 16 residues. In the case of this clone: Its matching antigen is unknown.

The chain is built from TRBV7-2 and TRBJ2-3; TRBD1 matches at 8 bases. Sequencing was carried out using central memory CD4+ T cells from blood. The sequence derives from a man aged 25-45 years with type 1 diabetes. The CDR3 spells CASSLADRAITDTQYF. DNA for the CDR3: TGTGCCAGCAGCTTAGCGGACAGGGCTATCACAGATACGCAGTATTTT.